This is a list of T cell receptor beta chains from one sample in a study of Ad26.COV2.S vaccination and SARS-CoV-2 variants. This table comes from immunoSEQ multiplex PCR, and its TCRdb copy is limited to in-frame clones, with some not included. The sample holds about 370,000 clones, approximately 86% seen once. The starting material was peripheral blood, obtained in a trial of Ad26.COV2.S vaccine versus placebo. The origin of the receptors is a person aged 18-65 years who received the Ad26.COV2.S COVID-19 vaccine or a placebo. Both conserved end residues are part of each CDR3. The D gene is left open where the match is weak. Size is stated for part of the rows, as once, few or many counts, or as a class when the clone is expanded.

DNA: TGTGCCAGCAGCGAAAGACCGGGACTAGCGGGGAAACAGTTCTTC; CDR3: CASSERPGLAGKQFF; length: 15; size: -; J: TRBJ2-1; V: TRBV7-6; D: TRBD2
DNA: TGCGCCAGCAACAAACAGGGGAAAAGAGGTTATAGCAATCAGCCCCAGCATTTT; CDR3: CASNKQGKRGYSNQPQHF; length: 18; size: -; J: TRBJ1-5; V: TRBV23-1; D: TRBD1
DNA: TGTGCCAGTAGTCCGAGACAGGGGAAAAACACTGAAGCTTTCTTT; CDR3: CASSPRQGKNTEAFF; length: 15; size: once; J: TRBJ1-1; V: TRBV19; D: TRBD1
DNA: TGTGCCAGCAGTGAGAGGGGACCCGGAGACTACGAGCAGTACTTC; CDR3: CASSERGPGDYEQYF; length: 15; size: -; J: TRBJ2-7; V: TRBV2; D: -
DNA: TGTGCCAGCAGTTACTTCCCCAGGGGGAATAACACTGAAGCTTTCTTT; CDR3: CASSYFPRGNNTEAFF; length: 16; size: -; J: TRBJ1-1; V: TRBV6-5; D: TRBD1
DNA: TGTGCCAAGGGAGGGGAGCTGTTTTTT; CDR3: CAKGGELFF; length: 9; size: -; J: TRBJ2-2; V: TRBV19; D: -
DNA: TGTGCCACCAGCGGGGGAACAGGGAAGTGGGAAAAACTGTTTTTT; CDR3: CATSGGTGKWEKLFF; length: 15; size: -; J: TRBJ1-4; V: TRBV15; D: -
DNA: TGTGCCAGTAGTATAGATCGGGACACTGAAGCTTTCTTT; CDR3: CASSIDRDTEAFF; length: 13; size: -; J: TRBJ1-1; V: TRBV19; D: -
DNA: TGTGCCAGCAGCTACGCCGGGGGATATACGAGGGAGCAGTACTTC; CDR3: CASSYAGGYTREQYF; length: 15; size: -; J: TRBJ2-7; V: TRBV3-1/TRBV3-2; D: -
DNA: TGCGCCAGCAGCCAAGGCCGAGAGGGTCAGCCCCAGCATTTT; CDR3: CASSQGREGQPQHF; length: 14; size: -; J: TRBJ1-5; V: TRBV4-1; D: -
DNA: TGCAGCGTTGGGGAAAACACCGGGGAGCTGTTTTTT; CDR3: CSVGENTGELFF; length: 12; size: -; J: TRBJ2-2; V: TRBV29-1; D: -
DNA: TGCGCCAGTGCAAACAACGGGCCATCCCTGAACACTGAAGCTTTCTTT; CDR3: CASANNGPSLNTEAFF; length: 16; size: -; J: TRBJ1-1; V: TRBV5-1; D: -
DNA: TGTGCCAGCAGTTACTACGGCGGGGGGTCCACCGGGGAGCTGTTTTTT; CDR3: CASSYYGGGSTGELFF; length: 16; size: -; J: TRBJ2-2; V: TRBV6-2/TRBV6-3; D: TRBD2
DNA: TGTGCCAGCAGCTTTAGCAATGAGCAGTTCTTC; CDR3: CASSFSNEQFF; length: 11; size: -; J: TRBJ2-1; V: TRBV11-2; D: -
DNA: TGCGCCAGCAGCCAAGGGGCAGGGCGGTTGGGCACTGAAGCTTTCTTT; CDR3: CASSQGAGRLGTEAFF; length: 16; size: -; J: TRBJ1-1; V: TRBV4-3; D: -
DNA: TGCGCCAGCAGCCAAGACGCCCTCTTAGGGTTTGGCAATCAGCCCCAGCATTTT; CDR3: CASSQDALLGFGNQPQHF; length: 18; size: -; J: TRBJ1-5; V: TRBV4-3; D: -
DNA: TGTGCCAGCAGCCAAGCGGCAGAGTATGGCTACACCTTC; CDR3: CASSQAAEYGYTF; length: 13; size: -; J: TRBJ1-2; V: TRBV6-2/TRBV6-3; D: -
DNA: TGTGCCAGCAGCTCTTCGGAAACCCGGAGGACTGAAGCTTTCTTT; CDR3: CASSSSETRRTEAFF; length: 15; size: -; J: TRBJ1-1; V: TRBV7-9; D: -
DNA: TGTGCCAGCAGTGAACCGGGACAGGACAACACTGAAGCTTTCTTT; CDR3: CASSEPGQDNTEAFF; length: 15; size: -; J: TRBJ1-1; V: TRBV28; D: TRBD1
DNA: TGTGCCAGCTCACCTTGGGACACTGGAAACACCATATATTTT; CDR3: CASSPWDTGNTIYF; length: 14; size: -; J: TRBJ1-3; V: TRBV18; D: -
DNA: TGTGCCAGCAGCGAGGATTGGACAGTCCTGAACACTGAAGCTTTCTTT; CDR3: CASSEDWTVLNTEAFF; length: 16; size: -; J: TRBJ1-1; V: TRBV5-6; D: -
DNA: TGTGCCAGCAGTTTTCCCGGGCTTAATGAGCAGTTCTTC; CDR3: CASSFPGLNEQFF; length: 13; size: -; J: TRBJ2-1; V: TRBV12-3/TRBV12-4; D: -
DNA: TGCGCCAGCCCGGGACGCCTAAGCGTCCTGACTTTC; CDR3: CASPGRLSVLTF; length: 12; size: -; J: TRBJ2-6; V: TRBV4-1; D: -
DNA: TGTGCCAGCAGCCCCAAGACAGGGCCTCTCTATAATTCACCCCTCCACTTT; CDR3: CASSPKTGPLYNSPLHF; length: 17; size: -; J: TRBJ1-6; V: TRBV13; D: TRBD1
DNA: TGTGCCAGCAGCCAAGAATGGACAGACATGAACACTGAAGCTTTCTTT; CDR3: CASSQEWTDMNTEAFF; length: 16; size: few; J: TRBJ1-1; V: TRBV3-1/TRBV3-2; D: -
DNA: TGTGCCAGCCGGCGAGGGAGCCGGACACCCGATAATTCACCCCTCCACTTT; CDR3: CASRRGSRTPDNSPLHF; length: 17; size: -; J: TRBJ1-6; V: TRBV5-8; D: -
DNA: TGTGCCAGCAGCTTAGATAGAGGGGGACTGGGACAGGGGAATGAAAAACTGTTTTTT; CDR3: CASSLDRGGLGQGNEKLFF; length: 19; size: -; J: TRBJ1-4; V: TRBV11-2; D: TRBD1
DNA: TGTGCCAGCAGTCCGAGTTACGCCGGCGCCACAGATACGCAGTATTTT; CDR3: CASSPSYAGATDTQYF; length: 16; size: -; J: TRBJ2-3; V: TRBV5-4; D: -
DNA: TGTGCCAGCAGTTTATCAGAGGGCACTGAAGCTTTCTTT; CDR3: CASSLSEGTEAFF; length: 13; size: -; J: TRBJ1-1; V: TRBV27; D: -
DNA: TGTGCCAGCTCACCGCAGGGATACTCCTACGAGCAGTACTTC; CDR3: CASSPQGYSYEQYF; length: 14; size: few; J: TRBJ2-7; V: TRBV18; D: -
DNA: TGTGCCAGTAACCGCGTGGGTCAGCAAGCCTATGGCTACACCTTC; CDR3: CASNRVGQQAYGYTF; length: 15; size: once; J: TRBJ1-2; V: TRBV19; D: -
DNA: TGTGCCAGCTCACCTCCAGGGGGAGACAATCAGCCCCAGCATTTT; CDR3: CASSPPGGDNQPQHF; length: 15; size: -; J: TRBJ1-5; V: TRBV18; D: TRBD1
DNA: TGTGCCAGCAGACGGGGCGGCTACGAGCAGTACTTC; CDR3: CASRRGGYEQYF; length: 12; size: -; J: TRBJ2-7; V: TRBV27; D: -
DNA: TGTGCCAGAAGCTCCCTTGGGGGGGGGAAGCTCGCTGAAGCTTTCTTT; CDR3: CARSSLGGGKLAEAFF; length: 16; size: few; J: TRBJ1-1; V: TRBV5-3; D: -
DNA: TGTGCCAGCAGCTTTGAGGGGGGGACTTACAATGAGCAGTTCTTC; CDR3: CASSFEGGTYNEQFF; length: 15; size: -; J: TRBJ2-1; V: TRBV5-8; D: -
DNA: TGTGCCAGCAGCTTGAGGGAAAAACTGTTTTTT; CDR3: CASSLREKLFF; length: 11; size: -; J: TRBJ1-4; V: TRBV11-2; D: -
DNA: TGTGCCAGCAGCCTAGGGACAGGGAGAGTTTCTGAAGCTTTCTTT; CDR3: CASSLGTGRVSEAFF; length: 15; size: -; J: TRBJ1-1; V: TRBV5-4; D: TRBD1
DNA: TGTGCCAGCAGCTCCGGGGAACAGGGGTTGTACGAGCAGTACTTC; CDR3: CASSSGEQGLYEQYF; length: 15; size: -; J: TRBJ2-7; V: TRBV7-9; D: TRBD1
DNA: TGTGCCAGTAGTCCAGGGGTCTGGAACACCGGGGAGCTGTTTTTT; CDR3: CASSPGVWNTGELFF; length: 15; size: -; J: TRBJ2-2; V: TRBV19; D: -
DNA: TGTGCCTCGGAGCGTGGAAGTGAAAAACTGTTTTTT; CDR3: CASERGSEKLFF; length: 12; size: once; J: TRBJ1-4; V: TRBV30; D: -
DNA: TGTGCCAGCAGACCGACAAAGGGTTACGGAAACATTCAGTACTTC; CDR3: CASRPTKGYGNIQYF; length: 15; size: -; J: TRBJ2-4; V: TRBV11-2; D: -
DNA: TGTGCCAGCAGTTTAGACAGCGTCAATCAGCCCCAGCATTTT; CDR3: CASSLDSVNQPQHF; length: 14; size: -; J: TRBJ1-5; V: TRBV2; D: -
DNA: TGTGCCAGCTCACCACCGGGGGTGGAGGGGGCTTTCTTT; CDR3: CASSPPGVEGAFF; length: 13; size: -; J: TRBJ1-1; V: TRBV18; D: -
DNA: TGTGCCAGCAGCCAAGATCCCCAGGGGGCTGATAATGAGCAGTTCTTC; CDR3: CASSQDPQGADNEQFF; length: 16; size: -; J: TRBJ2-1; V: TRBV3-1/TRBV3-2; D: TRBD1